One sample yielded the 22 T cell receptor beta chains listed below, sequenced in a study of CD8 T cells in ankylosing spondylitis. TCRdb re-derived calls from the 5' RACE reads in MiXCR, one entry per CDR3 protein. The data hold just under 350,000 distinct CDR3 sequences, with roughly 14% observed a single time. Sequencing input: blood, either unsorted or a sorted T cell fraction (not recorded which). The origin of the receptors is a male donor with ankylosing spondylitis or in good health (not recorded which).

The genes are TRBV25-1 and TRBJ2-3, with 10 bases fitting TRBD2. The CDR3 has 16 residues. The germline CDR1 and CDR2 sequences are MGHDK and SYGVNS. V dropped 2 bases and J dropped 2; count of bases not matched to a gene: 4. The CDR3 here is CASSERSGGVTDTQYF. In nucleotides, the CDR3 is TGTGCCAGCAGTGAACGGAGCGGGGGGGTCACAGATACGCAGTATTTT.

This clonotype was seen a few times. This chain links TRBV6-1 with TRBJ1-3; the D is unclear. V was clipped by 7 bases and J by 7 bases, with 14 bases between them. Germline values: CDR1 MNHNS, CDR2 SASEGT. The CDR3 length is 13 residues. The CDR3 sequence: CASMLGPPNTIYF. CDR3 nucleotide sequence: TGTGCCAGCATGCTAGGACCGCCTAACACCATATATTTT.

J is TRBJ2-7 and V is TRBV4-1; the match to TRBD1 covers 7 bases. This CDR3 region has 15 residues. V shed 4 bases, J shed 0 bases, and the junction held 6 bases outside the gene matches. Per germline, CDR1 MGHRA and CDR2 YSYEKL. As DNA, the CDR3 is TGCGCCAGCAGCCTGGCAGGGGGTAACTCCTACGAGCAGTACTTC. Amino acid sequence: CASSLAGGNSYEQYF.

The rearrangement links TRBV20-1 to TRBJ1-2; 11 bases are shared with TRBD1. V trimming: 6 bases; J trimming: 4 bases; junction bases outside the gene matches: 4. The CDR3 totals 13 residues. Germline CDR1 reads DFQATT; CDR2 reads SNEGSKA (reference sequence). This chain's CDR3 is CSARTGGGYGYTF. CDR3 coding DNA: TGCAGTGCGCGGACAGGGGGCGGCTATGGCTACACCTTC.

This clonotype was picked up a small number of times. The J gene is TRBJ1-1, the V gene TRBV2, with TRBD1 matching 7 bases. Germline CDR1 reads SNHLY; CDR2 reads FYNNEI. J was trimmed by 5 bases and V by 6 bases; bases with no gene match: 12. The CDR3 has 15 residues. CDR3 sequence reads: CASSPGGVKGTEAFF. CDR3 sequence (DNA): TGTGCCAGCAGCCCAGGGGGGGTAAAAGGGACTGAAGCTTTCTTT.

This clonotype has a count of ten or more. The chain uses TRBV12-3 or TRBV12-4 and TRBJ2-3; the D is unclear. The V gene lost 1 base and the J gene lost 6 bases, with 11 bases spanning the gap. This CDR3 contains 14 residues. In nucleotides, the CDR3 is TGTGCCAGCAGTTTAGGGCCCGCTTTTGATACGCAGTATTTT. Amino acids: CASSLGPAFDTQYF.

The chain carries TRBV10-3 and TRBJ2-7; TRBD1 is a possible D gene (5 bases). The CDR3 loop spans 12 amino acids. Germline CDR1 and CDR2: ENHRY and SYGVKD. Trimming removed 6 bases from V and 1 base from J, with 7 bases in between. As DNA, the CDR3 is TGTGCCATCAGCAGGGATTCCTACGAGCAGTACTTC. It encodes CAISRDSYEQYF.

This clonotype has a handful of counts. The rearrangement uses TRBV3-1 and TRBJ1-1, with unresolved D. Germline CDR1 reads LGHDT; CDR2 reads YNNKEL (reference sequence). Trimming took 0 bases from V and 0 from J, leaving 8 bases between them. The CDR3 is 15 residues long. This CDR3 is CASSQDALLNTEAFF. As DNA, the CDR3 is TGTGCCAGCAGCCAAGATGCGCTACTGAACACTGAAGCTTTCTTT.

The chain has TRBV5-1 and TRBJ2-1, with 8 bases identical to TRBD1. Germline V lookup: CDR1 SGHRS, CDR2 YFSETQ. V gave up 5 bases and J gave up 4 bases; unmatched junction bases: 11. This CDR3 has 16 amino acids. CDR3 bases: TGCGCCAGCAGACCCACCCCGGACAGGGATTACAATGAGCAGTTCTTC. Translating it yields CASRPTPDRDYNEQFF.

V gene TRBV15 combines with J gene TRBJ2-3; 7 bases are shared with TRBD1. Trimming took 0 bases from V and 5 from J; bases not matched to a gene: 8. The CDR3 runs 16 residues. In germline, CDR1 is LNHNV, CDR2 YYDKDF (reference sequence). The CDR3 DNA is TGTGCCACCAGCAGAGATCGTGACAGGGAAGGAGATACGCAGTATTTT. The encoded protein is CATSRDRDREGDTQYF.

V and J are TRBV21-1 and TRBJ2-5; the table's D call TRBD2 went unverified against the DNA. TRBV21-1 is a listed pseudogene. The CDR3 runs 17 residues. CDR3 DNA sequence: TGTGCCAGCAGCAAACTAGCGGGAGGGTGTCGTCAAGAGACCCAGTACTTC. It specifies CASSKLAGGCRQETQYF.

The rearrangement joins TRBV5-6 to TRBJ2-7; D is ambiguous. The CDR3 contains 13 residues. Germline CDR1 and CDR2: SGHDT and YYEEEE. V was clipped by 1 base and J by 2 bases, with 7 bases between them. This CDR3 is CASSLPHTYEQYF. In DNA form, the CDR3 reads TGTGCCAGCAGCTTGCCTCATACCTACGAGCAGTACTTC.

The chain recombines TRBV6-5 with TRBJ2-3, with TRBD2 matching 8 bases. The CDR3 is made up of 16 amino acids. V lost 2 bases and J lost 0; bases outside the gene matches: 4. Germline values: CDR1 MNHEY, CDR2 SVGAGI. The CDR3 protein is CASSYAASGSTDTQYF. The CDR3 nucleotides are TGTGCCAGCAGTTACGCGGCTAGCGGGAGCACAGATACGCAGTATTTT.

This clonotype came up many times. V usage is TRBV20-1 and J usage is TRBJ2-5, with D perhaps matching TRBD2 (6 bases). Germline loops: CDR1 DFQATT, CDR2 SNEGSKA (reference sequence). With 7 bases removed from V and 1 base from J, the gap between germline ends came to 10 bases. The CDR3 covers 12 residues. The CDR3, as DNA: TGCAGTGGGGAGGCCCGCCAAGAGACCCAGTACTTC. It is translated as CSGEARQETQYF.

This clonotype appeared a few times. The chain employs TRBV11-2 and TRBJ1-1; D not resolved. The CDR3 is 11 residues long. Germline V CDR1 and CDR2: SGHAT, FQNNGV. Between the trimmed V and J ends, which lost 4 bases and 11 bases, there was a span of 11 bases. CDR3 coding DNA: TGTGCCAGCAGCTCCCAGAGATTGGCTTTCTTT. Translating it yields CASSSQRLAFF.

Ten or more counts support this clonotype. The chain has TRBV24-1 and TRBJ2-1, with D possibly being TRBD1 or TRBD2 (5 bases each). Trimming removed 2 bases from V and 8 bases from J, with 9 bases in between. Germline CDR1 reads KGHDR; CDR2 reads SFDVKD. The CDR3 has 13 amino acids. CDR3 bases: TGTGCCACCAGTGATTCCGGGGACGATGAGCAGTTCTTC. Translating gives CATSDSGDDEQFF.

This chain joins TRBV3-1 and TRBJ2-1; D is perhaps TRBD2 (6 bases). The CDR3 length is 18 residues. Looked up from germline, CDR1 is LGHDT and CDR2 is YNNKEL (reference sequence). V dropped 6 bases and J dropped 1 base, with 22 bases sitting between them. CDR3 residues: CASSSFFGGEGSYNEQFF. The CDR3 region has the DNA TGTGCCAGCAGTTCCTTTTTCGGGGGAGAAGGGTCCTACAATGAGCAGTTCTTC.

There are a few counts of this clonotype. CDR3 DNA: TGTGCCAGCAGCCTAGGGGTCGAGCAGTACTTC. This gives the protein CASSLGVEQYF. This chain joins TRBV12-3 or TRBV12-4 and TRBJ2-7; tentative D call: TRBD1 (5 bases). V lost 6 bases and J lost 6, with 9 bases in between. The CDR3 has 11 amino acids.

This clonotype was found a few times. J is TRBJ2-2 and V is TRBV12-3 or TRBV12-4; 8 positions match TRBD1. J gave up 6 bases and V 5 bases, and 8 bases lay outside the gene matches. This CDR3 is built from 15 residues. The CDR3 is CASSTRTGLSGELFF. The CDR3, as DNA: TGTGCCAGCAGTACTAGGACAGGGCTCTCCGGGGAGCTGTTTTTT.

This clonotype was counted only a few times. The genes are TRBV7-9 and TRBJ1-1; D is unclear. The germline gives CDR1 SEHNR, CDR2 FQNEAQ (reference sequence). CDR3 length: 14 amino acids. Trimming left V 5 bases short and J 1 base short, with 11 bases between. CDR3 amino acids: CASSARRSNTEAFF. DNA of the CDR3: TGTGCCAGCAGCGCTCGCCGTTCGAACACTGAAGCTTTCTTT.

This clonotype was seen a few times. The V gene is TRBV28, the J gene TRBJ2-1; D possibly corresponds to TRBD2 (5 bases). V was shortened by 6 bases and J by 3 bases, with 9 bases between the two germline ends. The germline CDR1 and CDR2 sequences are MDHEN and SYDVKM. The CDR3 runs to 13 residues. The CDR3 is CASRTRGYNEQFF. The DNA for the CDR3 is TGTGCCAGCAGGACCCGGGGCTACAATGAGCAGTTCTTC.

This clonotype has only a few counts. The chain uses TRBV2 and TRBJ2-2, with 7 bases that match TRBD1. V was clipped by 3 bases and J by 4 bases; unmatched bases: 11. The CDR3 spans 17 residues. Germline CDR1 and CDR2: SNHLY and FYNNEI. CDR3: CASSDPIQGSATGELFF. CDR3 in DNA: TGTGCCAGCAGTGACCCGATACAGGGGTCGGCCACCGGGGAGCTGTTTTTT.